This T cell receptor (beta chain) was recorded in a study of vaccination effects on CD4 cells after COVID-19 (dated by TCRdb to the early 2020s). Regarding the research as a whole: Two doses of either the BNT162b2 or the mRNA-1273 mRNA SARS-CoV-2 vaccine were administered to participants. Cultures from other donors in the study were sequenced using the Oncomine TCR Beta short-read assay on an Illumina iSeq 100. The full study included roughly 10 COVID-19 convalescent patients and a few SARS-CoV-2-naive healthy vaccine recipients. The study compared SARS-CoV-2 spike-specific CD4+ TCR repertoires before and after mRNA vaccination in COVID-19 convalescent patients and infection-naive vaccine recipients. The investigation overall reported the following: Only a small number of convalescent patients were included, and no early post-infection timepoints were available, which limited the study. Among healthy vaccine recipients, nearly all vaccine-induced clones were SARS-CoV-2 mono-reactive, and just 1 of 255 was cross-reactive with common cold coronaviruses. At late post-vaccination timepoints, both infection-induced and vaccine-induced clones showed marked clonal contraction, consistent with waning T cell responses.

Library construction relied on the immunoSEQ multiplex PCR assay. DNA from the cultured, isolated CD4+ T cells was subjected to TCR beta CDR3 sequencing. The published analysis was carried out like this. Non-productive TCR sequences were removed and reads were trimmed to the CDR3 region, keeping CDR3s of at least 7 amino acids. Antigen-specific clonotypes were identified using the MANAFEST web app by comparison of expansion in peptide wells against reference cultures. For clones to be considered positive, expansion at FDR<0.05 versus reference and all other wells, an odds ratio above 5, and a frequency above 0.1% in two replicate wells were required. A clonotype was defined as cross-reactive if the clonotype was significantly expanded both in SARS-CoV-2 spike wells and in at least one common cold coronavirus spike condition. Levenshtein distance calculated with the stringdist R package was used to assess CDR3 similarity, and unrooted trees were constructed with ape in R 3.6.1. The table was pulled from immuneACCESS by TCRdb, which kept in-frame rearrangements only. Such tables lose some clones; where checked, under half of the loss comes from unresolved V genes, and the rest has no known cause. V, J and clone size derive from that table, while D and trimming were established from the DNA sequence. The sample table shows tens of thousands of clones, and 70% to 75% are seen once. The leading ten clones occupy 1.5% to 2% of the sample.

The CDR3 starts with the cysteine, ends with the phenylalanine, and has 14 residues. Only the CDR3 DNA stays, 42 bases, in frame from base 1. The germline V gene (reference sequence) supplies CDR1 LNHNV and CDR2 YYDKDF. V is cut by 0 bases and J by 0 bases, and the space between the germline ends is 4 bases. To identify antigen-specific CD4+ T cell clonotypes by their expansion, the ViraFEST assay first stimulated PBMC with viral peptide pools and then applied TCR sequencing. After around 10 days of culture, CD4+ T cells were isolated with the EasySep CD4+ T cell isolation kit. Healthy vaccine recipients had no prior SARS-CoV-2 infection, confirmed by negative nucleocapsid antibodies before and after vaccination. Two million PBMC per well were cultured with approximately 10 ug/ml peptides in IMDM containing about 5% human AB serum, about 9.6 IU/ml IL-2 and gentamicin. On days 3 and 7, half of the culture medium was replaced with fresh IL-2-containing medium. Each peptide stimulation condition was cultured in triplicate wells unless otherwise noted. PBMC were separated from whole blood using Ficoll-Paque Plus gradient centrifugation and were then either cryopreserved at -140C or used fresh. The spike proteins of SARS-CoV-2 and of the common cold coronaviruses HCoV-NL63, HCoV-OC43 and HCoV-229E were spanned by overlapping peptide pools. The QIAamp micro DNA kit was used to extract genomic DNA from the cultured CD4+ T cells.

Turning to this clone: Its antigen is not yet known. No quality values exist for individual bases; no much larger clone is one base distant.

The rearranged segments are TRBV15 and TRBJ2-3; no confident D gene assignment can be made. The sequence was obtained from a human donor who received a COVID-19 vaccine. This sample comprised CD4+ T cells from PBMCs cultured with HCoV-229E spike peptides, obtained before COVID-19 vaccination. This specimen's cell subset or site label, per the study, means: HCoV-229E spike overlapping peptide pool stimulation. DNA sequence: TGTGCCACCAGCAGAGAGGCTAGCACAGATACGCAGTATTTT. Its protein is CATSREASTDTQYF.